This entry lists 14 T cell receptor beta chains sequenced from one sample in a study of cytomegalovirus exposure and HLA in healthy donors. A multiplex PCR was run with 60 Vbeta primers and 13 Jbeta primers. Sequencing used immunoSEQ multiplex PCR; TCRdb keeps in-frame clones, though not all of them. The sample consists of some 100,000 clones, about four fifths of them appearing once. Sequencing input: PBMCs. The receptors come from a woman in her seventies in good health and CMV-seropositive.

The chain employs TRBV2 and TRBJ2-1, with TRBD2 matching over 14 bases. V shed 4 bases and J 5 bases; nucleotides not matched to a gene: 4. Germline V lookup: CDR1 SNHLY, CDR2 FYNNEI. The CDR3 consists of 16 residues. CDR3 nucleotides: TGTGCCAGCAGTGGCGGGGGACTAGCGGGAGACAATGAGCAGTTCTTC. Translation: CASSGGGLAGDNEQFF.

The rearrangement joins TRBV4-3 to TRBJ1-2; D unclear. V was trimmed by 0 bases and J by 5 bases, leaving 10 bases between them. Germline-derived CDR1 and CDR2 are LGHNA and YSLEER. The CDR3 contains 14 residues. Here the CDR3 DNA reads TGCGCCAGCAGCCAAGAGTTCGCGAGATATGGCTACACCTTC. This translates into CASSQEFARYGYTF.

The chain combines TRBV2 with TRBJ1-1; D is ambiguous. The length of the CDR3 is 14 residues. V lost 4 bases to trimming and J lost 6 bases, with 15 bases between them. Per the germline V gene, CDR1 is SNHLY and CDR2 is FYNNEI. CDR3 protein: CASSARGNRAEAFF. The DNA of the CDR3 is TGTGCCAGCAGTGCGAGAGGGAATCGGGCTGAAGCTTTCTTT. The full variable domain, completed using reference TRBV2 and TRBJ1-1, is EPEVTQTPSHQVTQMGQEVILRCVPISNHLYFYWYRQILGQKVEFLVSFYNNEISEKSEIFDDQFSVERPDGSNFTLKIRSTKLEDSAMYFCASSARGNRAEAFFGQGTRLTVV.

The chain joins TRBV18 to TRBJ2-6; tentatively, D is TRBD1 (5 bases). V dropped 4 bases and J dropped 0 bases, with 10 bases sitting between them. There are 16 residues in the CDR3. Germline lookup yields CDR1 KGHSH and CDR2 LQKENI. CDR3 sequence reads: CASSQQVPSGANVLTF. The CDR3 nucleotides read TGTGCCAGCTCACAACAGGTCCCCTCTGGGGCCAACGTCCTGACTTTC.

V gene TRBV9 combines with J gene TRBJ2-3; 7 positions match TRBD2. Germline CDR1 is SGDLS and CDR2 is YYNGEE. The CDR3 is made up of 15 amino acids. The J segment lost 2 bases and the V segment lost 3 bases, leaving 6 bases of the junction unmatched. The DNA for the CDR3 is TGTGCCAGCAGCGCACCAGCGGGGCCCACAGATACGCAGTATTTT. Its protein is CASSAPAGPTDTQYF.

V and J are TRBV28 and TRBJ2-7; 10 bases map to TRBD2. This CDR3 is built from 16 residues. Germline V gives CDR1 MDHEN, CDR2 SYDVKM. Losses at the gene ends were 5 bases for V and 3 bases for J; bases not matched to a gene: 10. The CDR3 here is CASSDWLAGAFYEQYF. CDR3 DNA: TGTGCCAGCAGTGACTGGCTAGCGGGAGCGTTCTACGAGCAGTACTTC.

J is TRBJ2-7 and V is TRBV5-1; 8 bases agree with TRBD2. J gave up 2 bases and V 2 bases, and 6 bases lay outside the gene matches. CDR3 length: 15 residues. Germline V CDR1 and CDR2: SGHRS, YFSETQ. CDR3 coding DNA: TGCGCCAGCAGCTTAACTAGCGGAGAAACCTACGAGCAGTACTTC. This sequence encodes CASSLTSGETYEQYF.

The chain recombines TRBV2 with TRBJ2-3; 8 bases are shared with TRBD1. Trimming at V came to 7 bases and at J to 4 bases, leaving 7 bases not matched to a gene. The length of the CDR3 is 14 residues. Per germline, CDR1 SNHLY and CDR2 FYNNEI. The CDR3 coding sequence is TGTGCCAGCACCGGACAGGGCAGTTCAGATACGCAGTATTTT. It specifies CASTGQGSSDTQYF.

The V and J genes are TRBV19 and TRBJ1-1, with 10 nucleotides matching TRBD1. This CDR3 is built from 16 residues. Trimming cost V 4 bases and J 4 bases; bases outside gene matches: 9. Germline CDR1 reads LNHDA; CDR2 reads SQIVND (reference sequence). The CDR3 DNA reads as TGTGCCAGTAGTACAACTGCCCGGACAGGGGGCACTGAAGCTTTCTTT. Translated, it gives CASSTTARTGGTEAFF.

This clone was seen a handful of times. V is TRBV28 and J is TRBJ1-2; 7 nucleotides match TRBD1. V gave up 6 bases and J gave up 5 bases; unmatched junction bases: 18. CDR3 length: 17 residues. The V gene's germline CDR1 is MDHEN and CDR2 SYDVKM. DNA for the CDR3: TGTGCCAGCAGCATGAGGTTTGCGGGACAGACTCTTTATGGCTACACCTTC. It codes for CASSMRFAGQTLYGYTF.

For the CDR3, the DNA is TGCACCAGCAGCCCGAAACCCCAGGGATCGACGTCCTACGAGCAGTACTTC. Protein sequence: CTSSPKPQGSTSYEQYF. The chain couples TRBV1 to TRBJ2-5; the listed D gene, TRBD1, was not tested against the DNA. Gene TRBJ2-7 matches the end of the DNA better, so the J call may be wrong. TRBV1 is noted as a pseudogene. This CDR3 has 17 amino acids.

The chain links TRBV5-1 to TRBJ2-5, with D tentatively TRBD1 (6 bases). Trimming cost V 3 bases and J 1 base, with 19 bases left between them. CDR1 and CDR2 from the germline V gene are SGHRS and YFSETQ. This CDR3 has 17 amino acids. The CDR3 loop is CASSSGRTAGFQETQYF. DNA of the CDR3: TGCGCCAGCAGCTCGGGGCGGACAGCTGGATTCCAAGAGACCCAGTACTTC.

The chain uses TRBV10-2 and TRBJ1-1, with 8 bases aligning to TRBD1. V lost 7 bases and J lost 5; bases outside the gene matches: 9. This CDR3 region has 14 residues. Germline assignment: CDR1 WSHSY and CDR2 SAAADI. CDR3 nucleotides: TGCGCCAGCACCCGGACAGGGCGCGAAACTGAAGCTTTCTTT. This translates into CASTRTGRETEAFF.

The chain carries TRBV6-6 and TRBJ1-2; TRBD1 is a possible D gene (5 bases). The CDR3 runs to 14 residues. In germline, CDR1 is MNHNY, CDR2 SVGAGI (reference sequence). Trimming stripped 11 bases from V and 2 bases from J, with 18 bases between. This chain's CDR3 is CAAHRSTANYGYTF. In DNA, the CDR3 is TGTGCCGCGCACCGCTCGACAGCGAACTATGGCTACACCTTC.